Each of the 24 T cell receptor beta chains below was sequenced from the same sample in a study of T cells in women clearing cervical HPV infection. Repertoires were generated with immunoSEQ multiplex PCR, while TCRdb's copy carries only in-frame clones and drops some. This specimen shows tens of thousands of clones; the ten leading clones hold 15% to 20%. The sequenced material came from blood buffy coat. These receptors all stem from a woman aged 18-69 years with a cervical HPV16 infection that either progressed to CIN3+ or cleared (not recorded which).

The CDR3 region is CASRTAGGTDTQYF. The sequenced part of the CDR3 DNA is TGTGCCAGCAGAACAGCGGGGGGTACAGATACG. The rearrangement joins TRBV6-2 or TRBV6-3 to TRBJ2-3; the match to TRBD2 covers 9 bases. The read ends 3 residues early relative to the CDR3; the germline J gene fills the gap. Germline values: CDR1 MNHEY, CDR2 SVGEGT. This CDR3 comprises 14 residues. V shed 6 bases, J shed 3 bases, and the junction held 4 bases outside the gene matches.

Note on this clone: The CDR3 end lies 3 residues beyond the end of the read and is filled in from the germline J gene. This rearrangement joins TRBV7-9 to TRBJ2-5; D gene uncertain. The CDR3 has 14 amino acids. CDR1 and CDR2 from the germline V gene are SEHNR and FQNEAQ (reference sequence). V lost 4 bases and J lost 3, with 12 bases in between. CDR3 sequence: CASSSPPSKETQYF. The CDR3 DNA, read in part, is TGTGCCAGCAGCTCCCCCCCCAGTAAAGAGACC.

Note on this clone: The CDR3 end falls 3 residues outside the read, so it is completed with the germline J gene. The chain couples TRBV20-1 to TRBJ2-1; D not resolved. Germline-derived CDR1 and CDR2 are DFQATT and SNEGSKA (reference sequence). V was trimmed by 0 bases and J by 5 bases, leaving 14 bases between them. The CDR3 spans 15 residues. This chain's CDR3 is CSAREGWAKDNEQFF. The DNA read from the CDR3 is TGCAGTGCTAGAGAGGGCTGGGCTAAAGACAATGAG.

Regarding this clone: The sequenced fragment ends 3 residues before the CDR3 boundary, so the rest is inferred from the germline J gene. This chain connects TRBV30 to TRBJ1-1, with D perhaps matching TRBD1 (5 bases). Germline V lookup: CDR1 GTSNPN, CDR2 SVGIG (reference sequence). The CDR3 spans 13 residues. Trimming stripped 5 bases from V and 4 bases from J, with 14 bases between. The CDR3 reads CAWGLGAITEAFF. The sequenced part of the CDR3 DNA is TGTGCCTGGGGGTTAGGGGCGATCACTGAA.

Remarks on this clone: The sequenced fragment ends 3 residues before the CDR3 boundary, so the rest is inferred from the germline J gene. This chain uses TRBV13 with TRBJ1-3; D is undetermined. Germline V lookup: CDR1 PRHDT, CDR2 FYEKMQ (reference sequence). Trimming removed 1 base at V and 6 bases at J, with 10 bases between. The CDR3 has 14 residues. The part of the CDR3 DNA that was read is TGTGCCAGCAGCTTAGAAGGGTTGGAAAACACC. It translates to CASSLEGLENT. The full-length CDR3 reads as CASSLEGLENTIYF.

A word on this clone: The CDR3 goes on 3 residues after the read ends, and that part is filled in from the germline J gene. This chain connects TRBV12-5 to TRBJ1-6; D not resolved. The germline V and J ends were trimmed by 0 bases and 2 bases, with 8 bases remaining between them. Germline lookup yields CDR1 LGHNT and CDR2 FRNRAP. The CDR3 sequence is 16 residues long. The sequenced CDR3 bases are TGTGCTAGTGGTTTGGTAGATAGGGCCTATAATTCACCC. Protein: CASGLVDRAYNSP. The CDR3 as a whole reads CASGLVDRAYNSPLHF.

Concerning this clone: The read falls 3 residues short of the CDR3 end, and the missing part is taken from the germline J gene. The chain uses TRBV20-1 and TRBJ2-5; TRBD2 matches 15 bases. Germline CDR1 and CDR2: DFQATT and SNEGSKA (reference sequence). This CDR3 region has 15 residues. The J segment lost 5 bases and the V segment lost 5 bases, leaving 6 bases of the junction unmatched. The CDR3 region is CSAQGLAGGRETQYF. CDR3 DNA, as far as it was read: TGCAGTGCTCAGGGACTAGCGGGGGGCCGGGAGACC.

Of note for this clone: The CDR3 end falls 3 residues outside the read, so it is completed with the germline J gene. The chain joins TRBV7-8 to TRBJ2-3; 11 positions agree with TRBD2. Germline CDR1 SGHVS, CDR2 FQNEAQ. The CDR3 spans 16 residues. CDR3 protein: CASSLQIAGGQETQYF. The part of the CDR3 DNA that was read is TGTGCCAGCAGCTTACAGATAGCGGGGGGGCAAGAGACG.

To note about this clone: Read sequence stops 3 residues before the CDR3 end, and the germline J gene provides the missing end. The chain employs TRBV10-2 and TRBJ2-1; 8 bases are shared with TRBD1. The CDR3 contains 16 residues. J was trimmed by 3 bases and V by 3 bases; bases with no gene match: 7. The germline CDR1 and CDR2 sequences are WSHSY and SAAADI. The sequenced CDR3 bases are TGCGCCAGCAGTGAAGAGAGACAGGGGTACTACAATGAG. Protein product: CASSEERQGYYNE. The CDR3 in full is CASSEERQGYYNEQFF.

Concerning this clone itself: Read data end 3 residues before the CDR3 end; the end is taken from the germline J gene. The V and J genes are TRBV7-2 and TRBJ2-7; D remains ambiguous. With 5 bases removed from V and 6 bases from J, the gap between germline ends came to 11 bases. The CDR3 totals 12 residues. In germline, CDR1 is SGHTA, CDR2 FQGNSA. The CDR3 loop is CASSPVGLEQYF. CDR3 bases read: TGTGCCAGCAGCCCCGTAGGGCTCGAG.

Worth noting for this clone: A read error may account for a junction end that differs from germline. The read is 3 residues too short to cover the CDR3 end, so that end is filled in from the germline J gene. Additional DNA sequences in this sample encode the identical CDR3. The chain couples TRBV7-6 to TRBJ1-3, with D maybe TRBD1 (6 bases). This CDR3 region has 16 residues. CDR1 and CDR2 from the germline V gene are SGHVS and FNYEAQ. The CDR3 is CASSLTGLYSGNTIYF. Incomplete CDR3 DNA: TGTGCCAGCAGCTTAACAGGGCTATACTCTGGAAACACT.

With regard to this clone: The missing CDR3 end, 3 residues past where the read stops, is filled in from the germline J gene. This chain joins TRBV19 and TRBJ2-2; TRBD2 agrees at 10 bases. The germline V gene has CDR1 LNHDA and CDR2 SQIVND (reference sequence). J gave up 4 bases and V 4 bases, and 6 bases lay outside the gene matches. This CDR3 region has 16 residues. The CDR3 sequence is CASSTPSGGGTGELFF. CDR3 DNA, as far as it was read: TGTGCCAGTAGTACGCCTAGCGGGGGAGGCACCGGGGAG.

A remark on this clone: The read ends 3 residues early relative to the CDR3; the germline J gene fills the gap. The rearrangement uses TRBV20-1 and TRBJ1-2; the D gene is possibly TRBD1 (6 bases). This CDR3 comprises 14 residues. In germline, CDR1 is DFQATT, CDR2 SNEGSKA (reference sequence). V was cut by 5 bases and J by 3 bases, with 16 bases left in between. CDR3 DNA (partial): TGCAGTGCTTCCACAGGGTTGGGGGACTATGGC. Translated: CSASTGLGDYG. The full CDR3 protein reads CSASTGLGDYGYTF.

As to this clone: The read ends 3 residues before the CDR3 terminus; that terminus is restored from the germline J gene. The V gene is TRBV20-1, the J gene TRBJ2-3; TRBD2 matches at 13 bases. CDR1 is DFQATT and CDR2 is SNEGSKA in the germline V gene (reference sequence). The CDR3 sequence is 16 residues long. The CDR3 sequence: CSASRTSGSSQETQYF. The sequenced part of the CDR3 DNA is TGCAGTGCTTCGAGGACTAGCGGGAGTTCTCAAGAGACG.

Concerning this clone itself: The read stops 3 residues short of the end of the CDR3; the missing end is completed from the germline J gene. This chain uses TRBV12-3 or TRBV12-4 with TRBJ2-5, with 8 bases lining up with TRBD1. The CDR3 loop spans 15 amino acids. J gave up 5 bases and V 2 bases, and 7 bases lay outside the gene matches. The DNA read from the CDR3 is TGTGCCAGCAGTTTATGGCAGGGGGCAGGGGAGACC. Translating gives CASSLWQGAGET. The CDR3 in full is CASSLWQGAGETQYF.

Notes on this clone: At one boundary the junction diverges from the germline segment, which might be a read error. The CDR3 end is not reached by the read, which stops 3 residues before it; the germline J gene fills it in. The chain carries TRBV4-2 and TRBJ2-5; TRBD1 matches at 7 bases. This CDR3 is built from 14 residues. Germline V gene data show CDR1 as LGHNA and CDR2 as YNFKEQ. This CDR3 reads CASSHTDRIETQYF. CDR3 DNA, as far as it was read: TGCGCCAGCAGCCACACGGACAGGATAGAGACC.

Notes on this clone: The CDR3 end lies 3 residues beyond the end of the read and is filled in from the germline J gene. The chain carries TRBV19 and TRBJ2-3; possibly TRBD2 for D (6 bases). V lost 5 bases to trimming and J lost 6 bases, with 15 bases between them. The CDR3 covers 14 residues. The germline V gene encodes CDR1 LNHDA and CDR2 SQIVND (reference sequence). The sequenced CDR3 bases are TGTGCCAGTAGTCATCCTAGCGTATTTGATACG. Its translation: CASSHPSVFDT. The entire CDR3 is CASSHPSVFDTQYF.

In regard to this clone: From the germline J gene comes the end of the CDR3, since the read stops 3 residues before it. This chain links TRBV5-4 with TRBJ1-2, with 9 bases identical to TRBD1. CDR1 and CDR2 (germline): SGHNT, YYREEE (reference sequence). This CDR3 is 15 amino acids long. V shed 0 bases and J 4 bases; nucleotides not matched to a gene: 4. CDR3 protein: CASSLGQGEPYGYTF. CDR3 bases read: TGTGCCAGCAGCTTGGGACAGGGGGAACCCTATGGC.

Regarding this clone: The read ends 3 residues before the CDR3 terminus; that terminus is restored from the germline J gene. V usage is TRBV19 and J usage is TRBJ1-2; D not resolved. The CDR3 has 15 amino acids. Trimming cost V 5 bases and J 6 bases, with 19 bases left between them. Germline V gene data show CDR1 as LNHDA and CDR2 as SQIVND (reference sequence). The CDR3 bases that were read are TGTGCCAGTAGTCTACCGTATCAGACTGCGGATGGC. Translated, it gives CASSLPYQTADG. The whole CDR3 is CASSLPYQTADGYTF.

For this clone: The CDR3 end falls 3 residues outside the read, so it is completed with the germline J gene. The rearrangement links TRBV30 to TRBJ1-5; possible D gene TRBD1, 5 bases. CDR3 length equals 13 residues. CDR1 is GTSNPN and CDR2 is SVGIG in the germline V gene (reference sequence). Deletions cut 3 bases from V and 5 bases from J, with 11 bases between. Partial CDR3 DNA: TGTGCCTGGAGGGGGCAGGGTCATCAGCCC. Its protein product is CAWRGQGHQP. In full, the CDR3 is CAWRGQGHQPQHF.

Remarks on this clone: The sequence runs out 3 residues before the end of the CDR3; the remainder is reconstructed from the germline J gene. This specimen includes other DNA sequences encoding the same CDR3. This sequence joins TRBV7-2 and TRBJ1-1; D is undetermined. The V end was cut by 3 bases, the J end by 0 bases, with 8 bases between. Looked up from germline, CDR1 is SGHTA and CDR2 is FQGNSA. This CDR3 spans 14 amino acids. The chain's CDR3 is CASSFEGMNTEAFF. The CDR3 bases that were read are TGTGCCAGCAGCTTCGAGGGTATGAACACTGAA.

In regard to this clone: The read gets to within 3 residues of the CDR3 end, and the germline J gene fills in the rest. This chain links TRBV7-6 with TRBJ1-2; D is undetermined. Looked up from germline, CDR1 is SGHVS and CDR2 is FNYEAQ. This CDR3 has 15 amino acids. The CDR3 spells CASSLLGGRANDYTF. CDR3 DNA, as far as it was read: TGTGCCAGCAGCTTATTAGGCGGGAGGGCCAATGAC.

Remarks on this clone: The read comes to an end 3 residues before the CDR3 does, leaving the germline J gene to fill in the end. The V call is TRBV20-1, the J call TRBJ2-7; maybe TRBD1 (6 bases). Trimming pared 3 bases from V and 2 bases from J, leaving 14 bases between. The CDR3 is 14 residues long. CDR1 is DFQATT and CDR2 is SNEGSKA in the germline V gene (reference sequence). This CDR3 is CSARTRDRTYEQYF. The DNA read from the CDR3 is TGCAGTGCTAGGACCCGAGACAGGACCTACGAG.

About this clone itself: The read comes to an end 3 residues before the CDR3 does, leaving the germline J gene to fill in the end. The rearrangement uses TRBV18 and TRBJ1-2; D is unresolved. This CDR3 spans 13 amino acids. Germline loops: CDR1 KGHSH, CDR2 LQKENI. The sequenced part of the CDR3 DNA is TGTGCCAGCTCACCCCAAGAGGCGGGCGAC. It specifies CASSPQEAGD. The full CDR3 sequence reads CASSPQEAGDYTF.